This T cell receptor (beta chain) is drawn from a study of blood T cell repertoires in COVID-19. For the study at large: The United States, Italy and Spain provided the acute and convalescent COVID-19 samples. PBMCs, B-cell-depleted T cells, or T cells provided the cDNA or gDNA that made up the material.

Original data processing: Estimated nucleated cell counts came from reference gene primer amplification. Only in-frame clones appear in the TCRdb table, and some are missing; sequencing was by immunoSEQ multiplex PCR. The DNA gave D and trimming, while V, J and clone size come from that table. The sample has over 85,000 clones, more than 85% seen once; the top ten hold 3%. Only one count was recorded for this clone. V was trimmed by 4 bases and J by 4 bases, leaving 16 bases between them. Germline-derived CDR1 and CDR2 are GTSNPN and SVGIG (reference sequence). The CDR3 totals 14 residues. The chain is built from TRBV30 and TRBJ1-1; no reliable D call. This receptor was identified in a man aged 50 to 60 with active or convalescent COVID-19. The sequencing input was peripheral blood. The CDR3 is CAWILLSGGTEAFF. The CDR3 nucleotides read TGTGCCTGGATCTTGTTGTCCGGAGGCACTGAAGCTTTCTTT.